A single T cell receptor (beta chain) is shown here with its context. Its target is unknown. Assay used: immunoSEQ multiplex PCR; TCRdb lists only in-frame clones, some missing. The top ten hold approximately 0.58% of the sample, which has under 95,000 clones, roughly nine tenths seen once. The CDR3 runs to 17 residues. Germline CDR1 is SGHTA and CDR2 is FQGTGA. V lost 0 bases, J lost 4 bases, and 6 bases stayed unmatched. Time point noted: week 5, during vaccination. Doses consisted of 300 ug of mutant IDH1 20-mer peptide each, paired with topical imiquimod. The data were obtained in a study of a mutant IDH1 vaccine in newly diagnosed glioma. Overall study context: Patients got their first vaccination 4-6 weeks after radiotherapy alone, or with temozolomide cycles.

The clonotype originates from a woman aged 50 to 60 with glioma. The sequencing here drew on PBMCs, taken from a glioma patient whose treatment included an IDH1 peptide vaccine. V gene TRBV7-3 combines with J gene TRBJ1-3; 10 bases line up with TRBD1. For the CDR3, the DNA is TGTGCCAGCAGCTTAACGGGCGGGACAGGGGCCGGAAACACCATATATTTT. It encodes CASSLTGGTGAGNTIYF.